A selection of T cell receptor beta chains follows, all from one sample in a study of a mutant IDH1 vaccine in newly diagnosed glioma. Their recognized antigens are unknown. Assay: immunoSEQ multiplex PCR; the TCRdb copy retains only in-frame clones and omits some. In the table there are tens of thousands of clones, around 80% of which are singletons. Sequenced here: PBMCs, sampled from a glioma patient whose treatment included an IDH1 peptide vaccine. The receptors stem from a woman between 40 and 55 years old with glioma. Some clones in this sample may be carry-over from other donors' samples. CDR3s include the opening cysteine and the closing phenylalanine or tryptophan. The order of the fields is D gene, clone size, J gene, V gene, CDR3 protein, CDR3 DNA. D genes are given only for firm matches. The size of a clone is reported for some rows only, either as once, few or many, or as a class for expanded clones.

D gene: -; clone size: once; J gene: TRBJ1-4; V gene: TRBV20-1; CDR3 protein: CSAINEKLFF; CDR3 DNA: TGCAGTGCTATAAATGAAAAACTGTTTTTT
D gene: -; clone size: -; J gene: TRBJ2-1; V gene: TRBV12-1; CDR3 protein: CASSFVDLAGREQFF; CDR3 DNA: TGTGCCAGCAGCTTTGTGGACTTAGCGGGGCGGGAGCAGTTCTTC
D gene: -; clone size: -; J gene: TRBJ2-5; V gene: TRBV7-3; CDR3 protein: CASSPGLRETQYF; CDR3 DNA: TGTGCCAGCAGCCCGGGCCTTCGGGAGACCCAGTACTTC
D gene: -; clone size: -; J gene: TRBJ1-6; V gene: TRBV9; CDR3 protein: CASTETGSSYNSPLHF; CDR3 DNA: TGTGCCAGCACGGAGACGGGCAGCTCCTATAATTCACCCCTCCACTTT
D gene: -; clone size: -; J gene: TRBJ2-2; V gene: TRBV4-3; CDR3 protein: CASSQEVGGFTGELFF; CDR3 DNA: TGCGCCAGCAGCCAAGAAGTGGGCGGCTTCACCGGGGAGCTGTTTTTT
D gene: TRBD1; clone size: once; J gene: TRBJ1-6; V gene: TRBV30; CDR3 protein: CAWSVQTGGFSPLHF; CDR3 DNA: TGTGCCTGGAGTGTACAGACAGGGGGCTTTTCACCCCTCCACTTT
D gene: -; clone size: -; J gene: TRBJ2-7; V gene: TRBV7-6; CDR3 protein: CASSLGTDLSYEQYF; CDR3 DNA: TGTGCCAGCAGCTTAGGGACAGACCTTTCCTACGAGCAGTACTTC
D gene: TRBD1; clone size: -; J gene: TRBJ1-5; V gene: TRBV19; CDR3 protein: CASREQGGSNQPQHF; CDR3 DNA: TGTGCCAGTAGGGAACAGGGGGGGAGCAATCAGCCCCAGCATTTT
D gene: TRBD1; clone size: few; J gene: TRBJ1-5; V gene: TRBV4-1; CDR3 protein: CASSSGQGNNQPQHF; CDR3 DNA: TGCGCCAGCAGCTCCGGACAGGGGAACAATCAGCCCCAGCATTTT
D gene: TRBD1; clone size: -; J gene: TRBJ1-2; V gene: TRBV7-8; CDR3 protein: CASSLEGPGTENFYNYGYTF; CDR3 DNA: TGTGCCAGCAGCTTAGAGGGCCCCGGGACAGAGAACTTCTATAACTATGGCTACACCTTC
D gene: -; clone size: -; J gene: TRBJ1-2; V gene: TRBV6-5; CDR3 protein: CASSSGLYGYTF; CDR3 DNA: TGTGCCAGCAGCTCCGGACTCTATGGCTACACCTTC
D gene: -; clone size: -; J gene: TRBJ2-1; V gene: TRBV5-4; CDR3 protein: CASSASGDNEQFF; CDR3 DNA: TGTGCCAGCAGCGCTTCGGGGGACAATGAGCAGTTCTTC
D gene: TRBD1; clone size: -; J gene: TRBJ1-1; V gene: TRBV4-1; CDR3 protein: CASSHMTGVGNTEAFF; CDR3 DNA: TGCGCCAGCAGCCACATGACAGGGGTTGGGAACACTGAAGCTTTCTTT
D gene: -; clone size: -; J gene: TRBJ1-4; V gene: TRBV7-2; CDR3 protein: CASSQQRGDKLFF; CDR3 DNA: TGTGCCAGCAGCCAGCAGAGGGGTGACAAACTGTTTTTT
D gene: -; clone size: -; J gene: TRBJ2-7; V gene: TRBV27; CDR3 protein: CASSPQGSRYEQYF; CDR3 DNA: TGTGCCAGCAGTCCCCAGGGGTCCCGCTACGAGCAGTACTTC
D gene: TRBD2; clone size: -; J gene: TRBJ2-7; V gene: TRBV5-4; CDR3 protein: CASTSAGGLVQYF; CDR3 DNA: TGTGCCAGCACCTCAGCGGGGGGGCTGGTGCAGTACTTC
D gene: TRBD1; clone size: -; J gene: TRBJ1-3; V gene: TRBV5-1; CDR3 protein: CASTTGTGGVRNTIYF; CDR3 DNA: TGCGCCAGCACCACAGGGACAGGGGGCGTTCGTAACACCATATATTTT
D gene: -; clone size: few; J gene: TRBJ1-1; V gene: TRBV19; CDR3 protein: CASSEGGTANTEAFF; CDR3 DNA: TGTGCCAGTAGTGAAGGGGGAACAGCGAACACTGAAGCTTTCTTT
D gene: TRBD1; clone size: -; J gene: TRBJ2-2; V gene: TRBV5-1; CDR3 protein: CASRGTVSTGELFF; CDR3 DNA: TGCGCCAGCAGGGGGACAGTTTCAACCGGGGAGCTGTTTTTT
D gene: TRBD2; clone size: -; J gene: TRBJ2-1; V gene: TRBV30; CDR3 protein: CAWRGTSGYNEQFF; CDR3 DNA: TGTGCCTGGAGGGGGACTAGTGGATACAATGAGCAGTTCTTC
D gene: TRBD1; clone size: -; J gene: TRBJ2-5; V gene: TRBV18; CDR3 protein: CASVKDRGSETQYF; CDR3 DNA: TGTGCCAGCGTCAAGGACAGGGGGTCCGAGACCCAGTACTTC
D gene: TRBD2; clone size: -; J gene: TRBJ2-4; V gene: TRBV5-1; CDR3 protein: CASSPQSGGEDIQYF; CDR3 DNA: TGCGCCAGCAGCCCCCAAAGCGGGGGGGAGGACATTCAGTACTTC
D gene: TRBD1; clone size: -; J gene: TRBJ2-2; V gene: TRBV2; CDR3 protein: CASRRGRSVGELFF; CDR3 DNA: TGTGCCAGCAGAAGGGGGCGATCGGTCGGGGAGCTGTTTTTT
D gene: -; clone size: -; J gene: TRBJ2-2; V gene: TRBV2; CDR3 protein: CASRTEFNTGELFF; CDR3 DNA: TGTGCCAGCAGGACAGAGTTTAACACCGGGGAGCTGTTTTTT
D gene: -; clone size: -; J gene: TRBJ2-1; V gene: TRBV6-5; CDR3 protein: CASSPSFLNEQFF; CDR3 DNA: TGTGCCAGCAGTCCCTCCTTTCTCAATGAGCAGTTCTTC
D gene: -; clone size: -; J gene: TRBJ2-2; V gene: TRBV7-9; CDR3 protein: CASSPLADGELFF; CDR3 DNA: TGTGCCAGCAGCCCCCTAGCAGACGGGGAGCTGTTTTTT
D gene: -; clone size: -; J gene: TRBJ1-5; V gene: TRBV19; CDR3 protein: CASSRAAYSNQPQHF; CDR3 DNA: TGTGCCAGTAGTAGGGCAGCGTATAGCAATCAGCCCCAGCATTTT
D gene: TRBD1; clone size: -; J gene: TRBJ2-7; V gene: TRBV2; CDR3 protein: CASSRGEGPGGEQYF; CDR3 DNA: TGTGCCAGCAGCCGTGGTGAGGGCCCAGGGGGCGAGCAGTACTTC
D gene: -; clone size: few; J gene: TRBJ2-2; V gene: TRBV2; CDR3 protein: CATSQRLTGELFF; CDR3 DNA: TGTGCCACCTCTCAAAGGTTGACCGGGGAGCTGTTTTTT
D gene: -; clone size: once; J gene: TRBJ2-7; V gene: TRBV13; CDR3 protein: CASSSHPYEQYF; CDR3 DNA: TGTGCCAGCAGCTCCCATCCCTACGAGCAGTACTTC
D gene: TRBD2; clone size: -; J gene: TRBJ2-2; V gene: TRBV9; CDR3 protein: CASSVGSGGAGELFF; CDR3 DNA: TGTGCCAGCAGCGTAGGGAGCGGGGGTGCCGGGGAGCTGTTTTTT
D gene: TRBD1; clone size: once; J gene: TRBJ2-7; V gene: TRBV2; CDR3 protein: CASSQGQIYEQYF; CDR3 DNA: TGTGCCAGCAGTCAGGGACAGATCTACGAGCAGTACTTC
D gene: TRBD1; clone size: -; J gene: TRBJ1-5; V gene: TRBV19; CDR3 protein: CASRTPGQGYGQPQHF; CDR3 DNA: TGTGCCAGTCGGACTCCGGGACAGGGATATGGTCAGCCCCAGCATTTT
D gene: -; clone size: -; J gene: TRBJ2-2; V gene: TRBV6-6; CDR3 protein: CASNLLGPNTGELFF; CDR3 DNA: TGTGCCAGCAATCTCCTCGGCCCGAACACCGGGGAGCTGTTTTTT
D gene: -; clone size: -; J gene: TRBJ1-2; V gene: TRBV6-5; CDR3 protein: CASSYGGVPVDGYTF; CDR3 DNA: TGTGCCAGCAGTTACGGAGGGGTCCCGGTGGATGGCTACACCTTC
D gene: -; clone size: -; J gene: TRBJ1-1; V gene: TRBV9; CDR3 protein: CASSVANQMNTEAFF; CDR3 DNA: TGTGCCAGCAGCGTAGCTAATCAGATGAACACTGAAGCTTTCTTT
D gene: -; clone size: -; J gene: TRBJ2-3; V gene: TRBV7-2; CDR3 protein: CASSMGVTSTDTQYF; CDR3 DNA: TGTGCCAGCAGCATGGGGGTCACTAGCACAGATACGCAGTATTTT
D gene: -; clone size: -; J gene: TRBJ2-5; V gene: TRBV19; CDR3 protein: CASSIRGGGQETQYF; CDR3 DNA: TGTGCCAGTAGTATCCGGGGTGGGGGACAAGAGACCCAGTACTTC
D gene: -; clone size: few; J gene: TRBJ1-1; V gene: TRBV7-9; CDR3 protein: CASSLSGATEAFF; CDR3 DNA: TGTGCCAGCAGCTTATCAGGTGCCACTGAAGCTTTCTTT
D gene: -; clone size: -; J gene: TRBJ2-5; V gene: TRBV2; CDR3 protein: CASSDSGSETQYF; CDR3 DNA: TGTGCCAGCAGTGATAGCGGATCCGAGACCCAGTACTTC
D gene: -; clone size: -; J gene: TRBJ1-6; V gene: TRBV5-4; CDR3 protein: CASSLRGSYNSPLHF; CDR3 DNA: TGTGCCAGCAGCTTGCGTGGCTCCTATAATTCACCCCTCCACTTT
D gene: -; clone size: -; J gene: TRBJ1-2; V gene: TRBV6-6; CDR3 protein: CASSRFALGAGGGYTF; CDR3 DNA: TGTGCCAGCAGTCGCTTCGCTTTGGGGGCGGGCGGAGGCTACACCTTC
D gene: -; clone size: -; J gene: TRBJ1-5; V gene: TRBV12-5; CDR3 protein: CASGLVRQPQHF; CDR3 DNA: TGTGCTAGTGGTTTGGTTAGACAGCCCCAGCATTTT
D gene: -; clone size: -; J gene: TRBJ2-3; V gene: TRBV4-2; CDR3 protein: CASSQALTGTDTQYF; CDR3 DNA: TGTGCCAGCAGCCAAGCTTTAACTGGCACAGATACGCAGTATTTT
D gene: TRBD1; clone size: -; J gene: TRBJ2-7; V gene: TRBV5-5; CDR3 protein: CASSYPRTGVYEQYF; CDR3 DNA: TGTGCCAGCAGCTACCCAAGGACAGGGGTCTACGAGCAGTACTTC
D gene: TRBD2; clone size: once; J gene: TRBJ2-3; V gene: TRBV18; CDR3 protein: CASSPQGLAGTDTQYF; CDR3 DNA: TGTGCCAGCTCACCACAGGGACTAGCGGGCACAGATACGCAGTATTTT
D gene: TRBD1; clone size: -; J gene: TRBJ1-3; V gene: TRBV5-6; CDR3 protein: CASSSTGDLSGNTIYF; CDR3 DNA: TGTGCCAGCAGCTCGACAGGGGACCTCTCTGGAAACACCATATATTTT
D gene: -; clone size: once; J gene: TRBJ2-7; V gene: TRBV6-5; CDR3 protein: CASGRVPYEQYF; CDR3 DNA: TGTGCCAGCGGCAGGGTCCCCTACGAGCAGTACTTC
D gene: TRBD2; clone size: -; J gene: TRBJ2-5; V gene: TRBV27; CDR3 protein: CASSFDSGGPQETQYF; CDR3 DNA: TGTGCCAGCAGTTTTGATAGCGGGGGTCCCCAAGAGACCCAGTACTTC
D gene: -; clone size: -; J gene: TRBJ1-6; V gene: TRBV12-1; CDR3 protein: CASSFKNSPLHF; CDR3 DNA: TGTGCCAGCAGCTTTAAGAATTCACCCCTCCACTTT
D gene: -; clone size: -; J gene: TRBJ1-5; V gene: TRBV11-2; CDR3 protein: CASSLGGSGQPQHF; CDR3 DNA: TGTGCCAGCAGCTTAGGAGGGTCTGGCCAGCCCCAGCATTTT
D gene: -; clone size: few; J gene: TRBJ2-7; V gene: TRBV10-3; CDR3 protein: CAISESGRGNLNYEQYF; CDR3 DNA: TGTGCCATCAGTGAGTCCGGCAGGGGTAATTTGAACTACGAGCAGTACTTC
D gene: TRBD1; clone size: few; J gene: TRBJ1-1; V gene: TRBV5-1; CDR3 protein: CASSYSTGVVTEAFF; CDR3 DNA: TGCGCCAGCAGCTACTCGACAGGGGTGGTCACTGAAGCTTTCTTT
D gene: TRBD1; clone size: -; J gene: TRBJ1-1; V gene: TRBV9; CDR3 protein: CASSVRDSTEAFF; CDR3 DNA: TGTGCCAGCAGCGTAAGGGACAGCACTGAAGCTTTCTTT
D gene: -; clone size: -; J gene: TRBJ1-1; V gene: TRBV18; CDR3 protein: CASSPTGDVGTEAFF; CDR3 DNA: TGTGCCAGCTCACCGACAGGAGATGTGGGCACTGAAGCTTTCTTT
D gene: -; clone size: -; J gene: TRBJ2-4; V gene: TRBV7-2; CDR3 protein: CASSSGQLLAKNIQYF; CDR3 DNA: TGTGCCAGCAGCTCCGGACAGCTTCTAGCCAAAAACATTCAGTACTTC
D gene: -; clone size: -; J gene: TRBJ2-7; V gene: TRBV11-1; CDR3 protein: CASSWGALMAYEQYF; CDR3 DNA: TGTGCCAGCAGCTGGGGGGCGCTGATGGCCTACGAGCAGTACTTC